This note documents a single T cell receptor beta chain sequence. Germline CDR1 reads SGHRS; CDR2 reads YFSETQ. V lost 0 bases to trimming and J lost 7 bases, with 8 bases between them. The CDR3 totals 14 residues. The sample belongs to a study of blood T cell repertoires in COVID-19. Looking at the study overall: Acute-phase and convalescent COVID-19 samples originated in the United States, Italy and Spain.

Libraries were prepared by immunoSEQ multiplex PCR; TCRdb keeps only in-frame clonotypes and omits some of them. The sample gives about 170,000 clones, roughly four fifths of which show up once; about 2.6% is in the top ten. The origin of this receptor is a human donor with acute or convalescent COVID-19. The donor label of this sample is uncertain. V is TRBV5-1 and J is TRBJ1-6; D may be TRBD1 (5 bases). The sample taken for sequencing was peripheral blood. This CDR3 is CASSLEGLNSPLHF. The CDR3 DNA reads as TGCGCCAGCAGCTTGGAGGGGCTCAATTCACCCCTCCACTTT. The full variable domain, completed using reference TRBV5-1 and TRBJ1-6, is KAGVTQTPRYLIKTRGQQVTLSCSPISGHRSVSWYQQTPGQGLQFLFEYFSETQRNKGNFPGRFSGRQFSNSRSEMNVSTLELGDSALYLCASSLEGLNSPLHFGNGTRLTVT.